The 18 T cell receptor beta chains listed next were all sequenced from one sample in a study of cytomegalovirus exposure and HLA in healthy donors. Clones were sequenced by immunoSEQ multiplex PCR, and TCRdb holds only the in-frame ones, with some missing. The sample records fewer than 120,000 clones, roughly 90% being singletons. Sequenced material: PBMCs. The source is a woman in her twenties or thirties in good health and CMV-seropositive.

CDR3 nucleotides: TGTGCCAGCAGCCCAGAGGGGGACACTGAAGCTTTCTTT. Protein sequence: CASSPEGDTEAFF. The chain links TRBV25-1 to TRBJ1-1; D possibly corresponds to TRBD1 (6 bases). Germline-derived CDR1 and CDR2 are MGHDK and SYGVNS. This CDR3 is 13 amino acids long. V was cut by 6 bases and J by 3 bases, with 11 bases left in between. Complete variable domain (other parts from reference TRBV25-1 and TRBJ1-1): EADIYQTPRYLVIGTGKKITLECSQTMGHDKMYWYQQDPGMELHLIHYSYGVNSTEKGDLSSESTVSRIRTEHFPLTLESARPSHTSQYLCASSPEGDTEAFFGQGTRLTVV.

V gene TRBV6-5 combines with J gene TRBJ2-7; TRBD2 might be the D (5 bases). V lost 7 bases, J lost 2 bases, and 18 bases lay in between. The CDR3 covers 15 residues. CDR1 is MNHEY, CDR2 SVGAGI, per germline. CDR3 loop: CASTKREGSAYEQYF. For the CDR3, the DNA is TGTGCCAGCACCAAGAGGGAAGGTAGCGCCTACGAGCAGTACTTC.

The V call is TRBV5-1, the J call TRBJ2-3; TRBD2 matches at 11 bases. Losses at the gene ends were 6 bases for V and 5 bases for J; bases not matched to a gene: 8. Per the germline V gene, CDR1 is SGHRS and CDR2 is YFSETQ. This CDR3 region has 15 residues. The CDR3 region is CASTPGLAALDTQYF. The CDR3 DNA reads TGCGCCAGCACACCGGGACTAGCGGCACTAGATACGCAGTATTTT. Together with reference TRBV5-1 and TRBJ2-3, the CDR3 gives the full variable domain: KAGVTQTPRYLIKTRGQQVTLSCSPISGHRSVSWYQQTPGQGLQFLFEYFSETQRNKGNFPGRFSGRQFSNSRSEMNVSTLELGDSALYLCASTPGLAALDTQYFGPGTRLTVL.

The chain couples TRBV9 to TRBJ2-2; no clear D. The V gene lost 3 bases and the J gene lost 5 bases, with 5 bases spanning the gap. The CDR3 has 12 amino acids. Germline values: CDR1 SGDLS, CDR2 YYNGEE. CDR3 in DNA: TGTGCCAGCAGCGGAGAGACCGGGGAGCTGTTTTTT. Protein product: CASSGETGELFF.

V and J are TRBV5-8 and TRBJ1-6; perhaps TRBD1 as D (5 bases). Germline CDR1 is SGHTS and CDR2 is YDEGEE. Trimming stripped 4 bases from V and 3 bases from J, with 17 bases between. The CDR3 length is 17 residues. The CDR3 region is CASSTLRRGSYNSPLHF. The DNA for the CDR3 is TGTGCCAGCAGCACGTTAAGGAGGGGAAGCTATAATTCACCCCTCCACTTT.

The rearrangement links TRBV4-1 to TRBJ2-1; possible D gene TRBD2, 7 bases. The germline V gene encodes CDR1 MGHRA and CDR2 YSYEKL. V lost 1 base and J 5 bases, leaving 18 bases between the germline ends. The length of the CDR3 is 17 residues. The CDR3 coding sequence is TGCGCCAGCAGCCAAGCGGGGGGCAGGAGGATAAACAATGAGCAGTTCTTC. Translating it yields CASSQAGGRRINNEQFF.

CDR3 residues: CASSGSGGANVLTF. The CDR3 nucleotides are TGTGCCAGCAGTGGGTCGGGTGGGGCCAACGTCCTGACTTTC. This chain connects TRBV2 to TRBJ2-6; unclear D gene. CDR1 is SNHLY and CDR2 is FYNNEI in the germline V gene. V was cut by 4 bases and J by 3 bases, with 7 bases left in between. This CDR3 spans 14 amino acids.

V is TRBV27 and J is TRBJ2-1, with 8 bases that match TRBD2. The CDR3 covers 15 residues. Germline-derived CDR1 and CDR2 are MNHEY and SMNVEV (reference sequence). V was pared by 2 bases and J by 7 bases, with 7 bases of the junction left unmatched. The CDR3: CASSLSSGVFNEQFF. The DNA for the CDR3 is TGTGCCAGCAGTTTAAGTAGCGGGGTATTTAATGAGCAGTTCTTC.

CDR3 in amino acids: CASSLVIGLAAMYNEQFF. The CDR3 bases are TGTGCCAGCAGCTTGGTGATCGGACTAGCAGCTATGTACAATGAGCAGTTCTTC. V is TRBV5-8 and J is TRBJ2-1, with 8 bases fitting TRBD2. V lost 0 bases, J lost 4 bases, and 12 bases stayed unmatched. Germline V gives CDR1 SGHTS, CDR2 YDEGEE. This CDR3 is 18 amino acids long.

CDR3 loop: CASSSIFEQYF. Written as DNA, the CDR3 is TGTGCCAGCAGTTCTATATTCGAGCAGTACTTC. The rearrangement links TRBV28 to TRBJ2-7; D gene uncertain. The CDR3 loop spans 11 amino acids. CDR1 and CDR2 from the germline V gene are MDHEN and SYDVKM. The V end was cut by 4 bases, the J end by 6 bases, with 7 bases between.

The chain employs TRBV29-1 and TRBJ1-1; a possible D gene is TRBD1 (5 bases). The length of the CDR3 is 14 residues. The V gene's germline CDR1 is SQVTM and CDR2 ANQGSEA. V was clipped by 7 bases and J by 0 bases, with 15 bases between them. For the CDR3, the DNA is TGCAGCGCAGGACGCGGGGCTATGAACACTGAAGCTTTCTTT. Translated, it gives CSAGRGAMNTEAFF.

The V call is TRBV19, the J call TRBJ2-2; D not resolved. The CDR3 sequence is 18 residues long. Deletions cut 4 bases from V and 0 bases from J, with 18 bases between. Germline CDR1 is LNHDA and CDR2 is SQIVND (reference sequence). The CDR3: CASSTYPRSVSNTGELFF. The DNA for the CDR3 is TGTGCCAGTAGTACCTACCCTCGTTCCGTTTCGAACACCGGGGAGCTGTTTTTT.

This clone showed up just once. This rearrangement joins TRBV7-2 to TRBJ1-2, with D possibly TRBD1 on 5 matching bases. Germline CDR1 reads SGHTA; CDR2 reads FQGNSA. The CDR3 has 14 amino acids. The V gene lost 0 bases and the J gene lost 2 bases, with 7 bases spanning the gap. The CDR3 reads CASSLAGENYGYTF. DNA of the CDR3: TGTGCCAGCAGCTTAGCAGGGGAAAACTATGGCTACACCTTC.

The V and J genes are TRBV9 and TRBJ1-1; 10 bases are shared with TRBD1. The germline V gene encodes CDR1 SGDLS and CDR2 YYNGEE. This CDR3 spans 15 amino acids. V trimming: 3 bases; J trimming: 4 bases; junction bases outside the gene matches: 6. CDR3 nucleotides: TGTGCCAGCAGCGGATATGGACAGGGGGTCACTGAAGCTTTCTTT. It specifies CASSGYGQGVTEAFF.

The CDR3 DNA reads as TGTGCCAGTAAAGACCCCTTCGCCCAGGGTTCCTACAATGAGCAGTTCTTC. The encoded protein is CASKDPFAQGSYNEQFF. V gene TRBV19 combines with J gene TRBJ2-1, with a weak D call TRBD1 (5 bases). Trimming removed 7 bases from V and 1 base from J, with 20 bases in between. From germline, CDR1 is LNHDA and CDR2 SQIVND (reference sequence). This CDR3 is 17 amino acids long. The full variable domain, completed using reference TRBV19 and TRBJ2-1, is DGGITQSPKYLFRKEGQNVTLSCEQNLNHDAMYWYRQDPGQGLRLIYYSQIVNDFQKGDIAEGYSVSREKKESFPLTVTSAQKNPTAFYLCASKDPFAQGSYNEQFFGPGTRLTVL.

This clone was observed many times. The chain links TRBV4-2 to TRBJ2-3; D is unclear. CDR3 length: 16 residues. V was shortened by 0 bases and J by 3 bases, with 13 bases between the two germline ends. Germline CDR1 LGHNA, CDR2 YNFKEQ. CDR3 nucleotides: TGTGCCAGCAGCCAAGAATCAGCGCCTCGGACAGATACGCAGTATTTT. This translates into CASSQESAPRTDTQYF.

This rearrangement joins TRBV4-3 to TRBJ1-4; D might be TRBD1 (6 bases). V was shortened by 4 bases and J by 7 bases, with 16 bases between the two germline ends. CDR1 and CDR2 from the germline V gene are LGHNA and YSLEER. This CDR3 has 15 amino acids. As DNA, the CDR3 is TGCGCCAGCAGCCCCAGTGGGGGGGCTGGTGAAAAACTGTTTTTT. It translates to CASSPSGGAGEKLFF.

This chain connects TRBV30 to TRBJ1-2, with TRBD1 identical over 8 bases. J gave up 5 bases and V 3 bases, and 11 bases lay outside the gene matches. The CDR3 is 15 amino acids. Per the germline V gene, CDR1 is GTSNPN and CDR2 is SVGIG (reference sequence). The CDR3: CAWRQPGTGRYGYTF. The DNA of the CDR3 is TGTGCCTGGAGACAACCGGGGACAGGCAGATATGGCTACACCTTC.